The 21 T cell receptor beta chains below all came from one sample that was sequenced in a study of T cells in Graves' hyperthyroidism and ophthalmopathy. The source material, RNA transcripts, was used to amplify TCR beta CDR3 regions. The HTBI primer set was used in a first-round RT-PCR of the TCR CDR3. TCRdb reprocessed the multiplex PCR reads via MiXCR and lists one record per CDR3 protein. Altogether about 480,000 distinct CDR3 sequences are present, about 15% being singletons, with the ten largest covering about a sixth. Source material: blood. These receptors came from a woman between 18 and 29 years old with Graves' hyperthyroidism.

Turning to this clonotype: One end of the junction is discordant with germline, which a read error may explain. The chain combines TRBV3-1 with TRBJ2-1; 7 bases match TRBD2. The germline V gene encodes CDR1 LGHDT and CDR2 YNNKEL (reference sequence). The CDR3 is 16 amino acids. DNA of the CDR3: TGTGCCAGCAGGCAAGTTTTTGTTAGCGGGTATAATGAGCAGTTCTTC. Protein: CASRQVFVSGYNEQFF.

The rearrangement links TRBV12-3 or TRBV12-4 to TRBJ1-2; D uncertain. The CDR3 consists of 15 residues. V was pared by 4 bases and J by 4 bases, with 16 bases between. The CDR3 DNA reads as TGTGCCAGCAGTTCAGCCGGCCCCGGCGCCTATGGCTACACCTTC. Translation: CASSSAGPGAYGYTF.

This clonotype showed up many times. This sequence joins TRBV13 and TRBJ2-5; tentative D call: TRBD2 (5 bases). Deletions cut 1 base from V and 0 bases from J, with 9 bases between. This CDR3 has 15 residues. Per germline, CDR1 PRHDT and CDR2 FYEKMQ (reference sequence). In nucleotides, the CDR3 is TGTGCCAGCAGCTTAGCCACTAGAGACCAAGAGACCCAGTACTTC. This encodes CASSLATRDQETQYF. Filled out from reference TRBV13 and TRBJ2-5, the complete variable domain reads AAGVIQSPRHLIKEKRETATLKCYPIPRHDTVYWYQQGPGQDPQFLISFYEKMQSDKGSIPDRFSAQQFSDYHSELNMSSLELGDSALYFCASSLATRDQETQYFGPGTRLLVL.

This clonotype was observed a few times. V is TRBV19 and J is TRBJ2-7; D might be TRBD1 (7 bases). V lost 4 bases to trimming and J lost 7 bases, with 14 bases between them. This CDR3 has 13 residues. The germline V gene has CDR1 LNHDA and CDR2 SQIVND (reference sequence). For the CDR3, the DNA is TGTGCCAGTAGTACATACAGGGGAGGTGAGCAGTACTTC. Its protein product is CASSTYRGGEQYF.

The chain is built from TRBV19 and TRBJ2-5; TRBD1 aligns across 11 bases. The trim removed 5 bases at V and 1 base at J, leaving 6 bases unmatched. The V gene's germline CDR1 is LNHDA and CDR2 SQIVND (reference sequence). This CDR3 has 16 residues. The CDR3 loop is CASSAGQGALQETQYF. For the CDR3, the DNA is TGTGCCAGTAGTGCCGGACAGGGGGCCCTCCAAGAGACCCAGTACTTC.

V usage is TRBV27 and J usage is TRBJ1-2, with D possibly being TRBD1 (5 bases). Trimming took off 2 bases at V and 4 bases at J, with 8 bases between the two ends. From germline, CDR1 is MNHEY and CDR2 SMNVEV (reference sequence). The CDR3 has 13 residues. The CDR3 region has the DNA TGTGCCAGCAGTTTAAAAGGGACCTATGGCTACACCTTC. This encodes CASSLKGTYGYTF.

As regards this clonotype: This sequence may be a read error, since a much larger clone differs from it by one base. This chain joins TRBV19 and TRBJ1-1, with a tentative D call TRBD1 (5 bases). V dropped 5 bases and J dropped 13 bases, with 20 bases sitting between them. CDR1 and CDR2 (germline): LNHDA, SQIVND (reference sequence). The CDR3 runs to 13 residues. As DNA, the CDR3 is TGTGCCAGTAGTCCGGGACCCAACGTCTTTGTTTTCTTT. Translating gives CASSPGPNVFVFF. Full variable domain (rest looked up from reference TRBV19 and TRBJ1-1): DGGITQSPKYLFRKEGQNVTLSCEQNLNHDAMYWYRQDPGQGLRLIYYSQIVNDFQKGDIAEGYSVSREKKESFPLTVTSAQKNPTAFYLCASSPGPNVFVFFGQGTRLTVV.

This clonotype came up many times. The chain couples TRBV4-1 to TRBJ2-7; D unclear. Trimming pared 8 bases from V and 5 bases from J, leaving 25 bases between. Germline assignment: CDR1 MGHRA and CDR2 YSYEKL. The CDR3 spans 16 residues. The chain's CDR3 is CASSPVLRGGSDEQYF. The CDR3 region has the DNA TGCGCCAGCTCCCCGGTTCTGCGCGGTGGGTCCGACGAGCAGTACTTC.

This clonotype was detected many times. The V and J genes are TRBV15 and TRBJ2-7, with 10 bases identical to TRBD2. The CDR3 runs to 15 residues. The ends lost 0 bases at V and 7 bases at J; junction bases unmatched: 6. Germline V gene lookup returns CDR1 LNHNV and CDR2 YYDKDF (reference sequence). CDR3 residues: CATSRDLAGDREQYF. The CDR3, as DNA: TGTGCCACCAGCAGAGATCTAGCGGGAGATAGGGAGCAGTACTTC.

This clonotype occurred many times. The chain combines TRBV28 with TRBJ2-7; no clear D gene. This CDR3 has 9 residues. The ends were cut back, 4 bases at V and 5 bases at J, with 0 bases in the middle. Germline CDR1 is MDHEN and CDR2 is SYDVKM. The CDR3 DNA reads as TGTGCCAGCAGTTACGAGCAGTACTTC. Translated: CASSYEQYF. The variable domain in full, completed from reference TRBV28 and TRBJ2-7, reads DVKVTQSSRYLVKRTGEKVFLECVQDMDHENMFWYRQDPGLGLRLIYFSYDVKMKEKGDIPEGYSVSREKKERFSLILESASTNQTSMYLCASSYEQYFGPGTRLTVT.

Many counts were recorded for this clonotype. The chain combines TRBV28 with TRBJ2-3; D unclear. V was shortened by 8 bases and J by 3 bases, with 18 bases between the two germline ends. Germline CDR1 and CDR2: MDHEN and SYDVKM. The CDR3 is made up of 15 amino acids. CDR3 region: CASASPGQLTDTQYF. The CDR3, as DNA: TGTGCCAGCGCCTCACCCGGGCAGTTGACAGATACGCAGTATTTT.

At least ten counts were recorded for this clonotype. The chain employs TRBV2 and TRBJ2-3, with D tentatively TRBD1 or TRBD2 (5 bases each). Trimming took off 4 bases at V and 4 bases at J, with 12 bases between the two ends. Germline V CDR1 and CDR2: SNHLY, FYNNEI. The CDR3 runs to 14 residues. CDR3 bases: TGTGCCAGCAGTGGGGGGATGAGGGCAGATACGCAGTATTTT. Translated, it gives CASSGGMRADTQYF.

The genes are TRBV6-9 and TRBJ2-5; no reliable D call. CDR1 is MNHGY, CDR2 SVAAGI, per germline. The germline V and J ends were trimmed by 3 bases and 5 bases, with 16 bases remaining between them. The CDR3 length is 15 residues. This CDR3 reads CASSYGFPARETQYF. The CDR3 nucleotides are TGTGCCAGCAGTTACGGTTTCCCGGCGAGGGAGACCCAGTACTTC.

A few counts support this clonotype. The DNA for the CDR3 is TGTGCCAGCAGCCAGCTGACAGGGGGCGGTGAGACCCAGTACTTC. Its translation is CASSQLTGGGETQYF. The V and J genes are TRBV3-1 and TRBJ2-5, with 10 bases identical to TRBD1. Unmatched junction bases numbered 6, after V lost 3 bases and J lost 5 bases. Germline CDR1 and CDR2: LGHDT and YNNKEL (reference sequence). The CDR3 contains 15 residues.

The rearrangement links TRBV5-1 to TRBJ2-1; possible D gene TRBD2, 7 bases. The length of the CDR3 is 16 residues. V was trimmed by 6 bases and J by 0 bases, leaving 16 bases between them. CDR1 and CDR2 from the germline V gene are SGHRS and YFSETQ. This CDR3 reads CASTRGAGSSYNEQFF. In nucleotides, the CDR3 is TGCGCCAGCACCCGGGGGGCGGGGAGCTCCTACAATGAGCAGTTCTTC.

This clonotype was observed a few times. The chain has TRBV29-1 and TRBJ2-1; 9 nucleotides match TRBD2. Per the germline V gene, CDR1 is SQVTM and CDR2 is ANQGSEA. The trim removed 0 bases at V and 3 bases at J, leaving 6 bases unmatched. This CDR3 region has 16 residues. CDR3 nucleotides: TGCAGCGTTGAAGACCGCGGGACTAGCAGCTACAATGAGCAGTTCTTC. It yields the protein CSVEDRGTSSYNEQFF.

In this sample, this clonotype turned up many times. The genes are TRBV6-5 and TRBJ1-6; TRBD1 might be the D (5 bases). Trimming took off 2 bases at V and 4 bases at J, with 6 bases between the two ends. CDR3 length: 14 residues. CDR1 is MNHEY, CDR2 SVGAGI, per germline. Here the CDR3 reads CASSYRQYNSPLHF. CDR3 nucleotides: TGTGCCAGCAGTTACCGACAGTATAATTCACCCCTCCACTTT.

In this sample, this clonotype turned up many times. The rearrangement uses TRBV5-1 and TRBJ2-3; 9 nucleotides match TRBD2. Germline values: CDR1 SGHRS, CDR2 YFSETQ. The CDR3 contains 15 residues. The V gene end was trimmed by 5 bases and the J gene end by 4 bases; junction bases not matched to a gene: 8. DNA of the CDR3: TGCGCCAGCAGGGTGACTAGCGGAGGGGCAGATACGCAGTATTTT. Residues: CASRVTSGGADTQYF.

This clonotype was recorded many times. V gene TRBV7-2 combines with J gene TRBJ1-2; D gene ambiguous. The CDR3 runs to 12 residues. Per germline, CDR1 SGHTA and CDR2 FQGNSA. Trimming pared 3 bases from V and 3 bases from J, leaving 5 bases between. CDR3 nucleotides: TGTGCCAGCAGCTTTAACTACTATGGCTACACCTTC. Translating it yields CASSFNYYGYTF.

Comment on this clonotype: Being one base from a much bigger clone, this may be a read error. The chain uses TRBV24-1 and TRBJ2-7; weak D call: TRBD2 (5 bases). The CDR3 contains 14 residues. CDR1 is KGHDR and CDR2 is SFDVKD in the germline V gene. CDR3 protein: CTTSDRQARGEQYF. CDR3 sequence (DNA): TGTACCACCAGTGATAGGCAGGCCCGGGGCGAGCAGTACTTC.

Ten or more counts support this clonotype. This rearrangement joins TRBV4-1 to TRBJ2-1; D perhaps matches TRBD2 (6 bases). The CDR3 covers 17 residues. V lost 3 bases and J 4 bases, leaving 19 bases between the germline ends. Looked up from germline, CDR1 is MGHRA and CDR2 is YSYEKL. The CDR3 nucleotides are TGCGCCAGCAGCCATGACTTGACTGGGGGGACGTACAATGAGCAGTTCTTC. Protein sequence: CASSHDLTGGTYNEQFF.